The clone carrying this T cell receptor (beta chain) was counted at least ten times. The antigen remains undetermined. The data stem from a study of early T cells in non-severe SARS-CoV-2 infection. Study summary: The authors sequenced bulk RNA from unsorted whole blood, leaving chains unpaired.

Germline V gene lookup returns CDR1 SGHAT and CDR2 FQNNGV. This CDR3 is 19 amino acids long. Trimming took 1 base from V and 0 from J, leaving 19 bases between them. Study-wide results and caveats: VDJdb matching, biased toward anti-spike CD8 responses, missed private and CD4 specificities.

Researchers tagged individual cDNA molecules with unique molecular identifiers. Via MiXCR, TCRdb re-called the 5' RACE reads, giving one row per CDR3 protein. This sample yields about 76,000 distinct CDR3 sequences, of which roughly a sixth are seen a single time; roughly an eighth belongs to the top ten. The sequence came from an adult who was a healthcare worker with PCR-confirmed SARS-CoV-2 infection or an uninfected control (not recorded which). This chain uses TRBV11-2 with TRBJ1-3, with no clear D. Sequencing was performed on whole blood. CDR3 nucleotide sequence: TGTGCCAGCAGCTTAGGATCGGCGAGAATGGGGAGCTCTGGAAACACCATATATTTT. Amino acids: CASSLGSARMGSSGNTIYF.